The subject of this entry is one T cell receptor (beta chain). This CDR3 has 17 residues. Germline V gene lookup returns CDR1 SGHAT and CDR2 FQNNGV. Trimming took 4 bases from V and 5 from J; bases not matched to a gene: 12. This sample stems from a study of blood T cell repertoires in COVID-19. Study context: Acute and convalescent COVID-19 specimens originated in the United States, Italy and Spain. The analysed material was cDNA or gDNA that came from T cells, B-cell-depleted T cells, or PBMCs.

In the original workflow: It was from reference gene primer amplification that nucleated cell counts were estimated. The repertoire was sequenced with immunoSEQ multiplex PCR; TCRdb's copy has only in-frame clones and lacks some. The V and J calls and clone size come from that table; D and trimming were worked out from the DNA. The table includes 200,000 to 250,000 clones, approximately 82% detected once. V usage is TRBV11-2 and J usage is TRBJ2-1, with 9 bases lining up with TRBD1. The clonotype comes from a man aged 50 or older with active or convalescent COVID-19. The sequencing sample was made of peripheral blood. CDR3 sequence reads: CASSYHRGQGPNNEQFF. In DNA form, the CDR3 reads TGTGCCAGCAGCTACCATCGGGGACAGGGCCCGAACAATGAGCAGTTCTTC.